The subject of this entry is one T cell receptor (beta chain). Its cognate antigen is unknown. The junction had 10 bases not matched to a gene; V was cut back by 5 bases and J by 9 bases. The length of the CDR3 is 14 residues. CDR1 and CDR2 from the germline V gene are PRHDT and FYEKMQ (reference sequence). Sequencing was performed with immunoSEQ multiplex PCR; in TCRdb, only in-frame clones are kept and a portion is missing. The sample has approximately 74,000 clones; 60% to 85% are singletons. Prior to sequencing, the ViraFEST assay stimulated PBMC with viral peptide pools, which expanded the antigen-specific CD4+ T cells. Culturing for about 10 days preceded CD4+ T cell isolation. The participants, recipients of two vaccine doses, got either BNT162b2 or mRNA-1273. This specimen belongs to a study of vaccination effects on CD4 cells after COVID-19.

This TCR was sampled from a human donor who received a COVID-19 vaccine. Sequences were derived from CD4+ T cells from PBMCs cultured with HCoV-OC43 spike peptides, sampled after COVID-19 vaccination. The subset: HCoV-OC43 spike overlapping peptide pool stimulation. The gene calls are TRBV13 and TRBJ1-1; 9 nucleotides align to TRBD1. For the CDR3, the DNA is TGTGCCAGCAGCCCCCGAAGGGACAGGGACCAAGCTTTCTTT. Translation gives CASSPRRDRDQAFF.